Following are 17 T cell receptor beta chains from one sample sequenced in a study of technical replicates of blood from a few donors. The table came from immunoSEQ multiplex PCR; TCRdb's copy has only in-frame clones and leaves some out. Among about 100,000 clones listed, around 96% were seen once. The sample was T cells isolated from PBMCs. These receptors all come from a human donor in good health.

The V call is TRBV11-2, the J call TRBJ2-1, with unresolved D. The CDR3 spans 14 residues. The ends were cut back, 5 bases at V and 4 bases at J, with 12 bases in the middle. The germline V gene has CDR1 SGHAT and CDR2 FQNNGV. This CDR3 is CASSPTDTYNEQFF. DNA of the CDR3: TGTGCCAGCAGCCCTACAGACACGTACAATGAGCAGTTCTTC. Full variable domain (remainder filled in from reference TRBV11-2 and TRBJ2-1): EAGVAQSPRYKIIEKRQSVAFWCNPISGHATLYWYQQILGQGPKLLIQFQNNGVVDDSQLPKDRFSAERLKGVDSTLKIQPAKLEDSAVYLCASSPTDTYNEQFFGPGTRLTVL.

This rearrangement joins TRBV30 to TRBJ1-1; 8 nucleotides align to TRBD1. Germline trimming cut 0 bases from V and 4 bases from J; bases unmatched to any gene: 19. The V gene's germline CDR1 is GTSNPN and CDR2 SVGIG (reference sequence). This CDR3 contains 19 residues. CDR3 amino acids: CAWSVLNGQGALLGTEAFF. DNA for the CDR3: TGTGCCTGGAGTGTATTAAATGGGCAGGGGGCTTTGTTGGGCACTGAAGCTTTCTTT.

This clone was seen once. The rearrangement joins TRBV15 to TRBJ1-4, with D possibly matching TRBD1 (5 bases). This CDR3 has 15 residues. CDR1 LNHNV and CDR2 YYDKDF come from the germline V gene (reference sequence). V lost 0 bases to trimming and J lost 3 bases, with 8 bases between them. The CDR3 sequence: CATSRDRQSNEKLFF. DNA of the CDR3: TGTGCCACCAGCAGAGATCGACAGTCTAATGAAAAACTGTTTTTT.

The V and J genes are TRBV9 and TRBJ2-2; unclear D gene. The CDR3 sequence is 14 residues long. V lost 5 bases and J lost 6, with 14 bases in between. CDR1 SGDLS and CDR2 YYNGEE come from the germline V gene. CDR3: CASSFSFTPGELFF. In DNA, the CDR3 is TGTGCCAGCAGTTTTAGCTTTACTCCCGGGGAGCTGTTTTTT.

The chain carries TRBV7-6 and TRBJ2-3, with 7 bases lining up with TRBD1. The V gene's germline CDR1 is SGHVS and CDR2 FNYEAQ. V shed 4 bases, J shed 4 bases, and the junction held 8 bases outside the gene matches. The CDR3 contains 15 residues. The CDR3 sequence is CASSSRDSVADTQYF. In nucleotides, the CDR3 is TGTGCCAGCAGCTCCCGGGACAGCGTCGCAGATACGCAGTATTTT.

This chain joins TRBV9 and TRBJ2-5; tentatively, D is TRBD2 (6 bases). In germline, CDR1 is SGDLS, CDR2 YYNGEE. Trimming cost V 0 bases and J 4 bases, with 13 bases left between them. This CDR3 is 15 amino acids long. Here the CDR3 reads CASSVDPGAGETQYF. The CDR3 region has the DNA TGTGCCAGCAGCGTAGATCCGGGAGCGGGAGAGACCCAGTACTTC.

The rearrangement joins TRBV12-2 to TRBJ2-1; TRBD2, the D gene given by the table, was not confirmed from the DNA. TRBV12-2 is termed a pseudogene. CDR3 length equals 14 residues. CDR3 sequence: CASRFLFLRLEQFF. CDR3 in DNA: TGTGCAAGTCGCTTCTTATTCCTGAGGCTTGAGCAGTTCTTC.

The CDR3 region has the DNA TGTGCCAGCAGCTTAGGTCAACAGGGTGAAGAGACCCAGTACTTC. This sequence encodes CASSLGQQGEETQYF. The J gene is TRBJ2-5, the V gene TRBV11-3; D perhaps matches TRBD1 (6 bases). CDR3 length equals 15 residues. Germline CDR1 and CDR2: SGHNT and YENEEA. The V end was cut by 1 base, the J end by 3 bases, with 12 bases between.

The V call is TRBV28, the J call TRBJ2-4, with D uncertain. Germline V gene sequence: CDR1 MDHEN, CDR2 SYDVKM. The CDR3 covers 17 residues. V lost 5 bases and J 1 base, leaving 18 bases between the germline ends. The DNA for the CDR3 is TGTGCCAGCAGTCTATCGGGTGTACATAACGCCAAAAACATTCAGTACTTC. It specifies CASSLSGVHNAKNIQYF.

This clone was found once. The chain uses TRBV7-9 and TRBJ2-1; 11 nucleotides agree with TRBD1. There are 15 residues in the CDR3. Per germline, CDR1 SEHNR and CDR2 FQNEAQ (reference sequence). V shed 4 bases, J shed 9 bases, and the junction held 8 bases outside the gene matches. The CDR3: CASSSGQGEVGEQFF. The CDR3 DNA follows: TGTGCCAGCAGCTCGGGACAGGGGGAGGTGGGTGAGCAGTTCTTC.

The chain couples TRBV5-1 to TRBJ1-4; D is undetermined. V gave up 4 bases and J gave up 7 bases, with 17 bases separating them. This CDR3 contains 15 residues. Germline loops: CDR1 SGHRS, CDR2 YFSETQ. CDR3 residues: CASSVTGNPAEKLFF. DNA of the CDR3: TGCGCCAGCAGCGTGACCGGGAACCCGGCTGAAAAACTGTTTTTT.

J is TRBJ2-5 and V is TRBV5-1; 7 bases fit TRBD1. Trimming removed 4 bases from V and 2 bases from J; junction bases left unmatched: 8. Germline CDR1 is SGHRS and CDR2 is YFSETQ. CDR3 length equals 15 residues. CDR3 nucleotide sequence: TGCGCCAGCAGCCAGGGACAGACCCTACAAGAGACCCAGTACTTC. Translated, it gives CASSQGQTLQETQYF.

The CDR3 coding sequence is TGTGCCAGCAGCTTAATGTTGGCAGATTATGGCTACACCTTC. Its protein is CASSLMLADYGYTF. The chain is built from TRBV11-3 and TRBJ1-2; no clear D. Trimming left V 2 bases short and J 5 bases short, with 12 bases between. The CDR3 has 14 amino acids. The germline V gene has CDR1 SGHNT and CDR2 YENEEA.

The genes are TRBV5-1 and TRBJ1-2; D gene uncertain. Trimming cost V 4 bases and J 6 bases, with 19 bases left between them. The length of the CDR3 is 15 residues. Germline loops: CDR1 SGHRS, CDR2 YFSETQ. The DNA of the CDR3 is TGCGCCAGCAGCCCCTCGGGGTCGGATCTTGATGGCTACACCTTC. It is translated as CASSPSGSDLDGYTF.

The V and J genes are TRBV6-1 and TRBJ2-1; 10 bases are a match to TRBD1. This CDR3 region has 13 residues. Germline V gives CDR1 MNHNS, CDR2 SASEGT. Trimming took 5 bases from V and 8 from J; bases not matched to a gene: 3. The CDR3 region is CASSQDRGDEQFF. The CDR3 region has the DNA TGTGCCAGCAGTCAGGACAGGGGGGATGAGCAGTTCTTC.

This chain links TRBV2 with TRBJ1-1; 7 nucleotides line up with TRBD1. This CDR3 region has 14 residues. The V segment lost 4 bases and the J segment 5 bases; nucleotides outside the gene matches: 7. Germline V gene data show CDR1 as SNHLY and CDR2 as FYNNEI. CDR3 sequence: CASSVDRAITEAFF. The CDR3, as DNA: TGTGCCAGCAGTGTAGACAGGGCGATAACTGAAGCTTTCTTT.

This rearrangement joins TRBV19 to TRBJ1-5; D unclear. CDR1 is LNHDA and CDR2 is SQIVND in the germline V gene (reference sequence). V dropped 8 bases and J dropped 3 bases, with 11 bases sitting between them. The CDR3 is made up of 13 amino acids. The DNA for the CDR3 is TGTGCCAGTCAATACAGTTACAATCAGCCCCAGCATTTT. Amino acid sequence: CASQYSYNQPQHF.